This T cell receptor (beta chain) was identified in a study of patients and donors after allogeneic stem cell transplantation. This CDR3 spans 13 amino acids. V shed 6 bases and J shed 3 bases, with 10 bases lying between them. The germline V gene encodes CDR1 LNHDA and CDR2 SQIVND (reference sequence). TCRdb re-analysed the RT-PCR reads in MiXCR, keeping a single row per CDR3 protein. The sample includes around 9,000 distinct CDR3 sequences, approximately 3.9% of them seen just once. The receptor was derived from a human donor who was either an allogeneic HSCT recipient or a stem cell or donor lymphocyte infusion donor (not recorded which). It is not recorded whose cells these are; they may come from a transplant donor. The sequenced material came from blood, either unsorted or a sorted T cell fraction (not recorded which). V usage is TRBV19 and J usage is TRBJ2-3; possible D gene TRBD2, 5 bases. The CDR3 here is CASSGRGTDTQYF. The CDR3, as DNA: TGTGCCAGTAGCGGTAGAGGGACAGATACGCAGTATTTT.